The TCR beta chain described here comes from a study of T-cell memory formation after mild COVID-19. Study details: In these data, TCR clusters were largely donor specific. The study's findings and limits: Certain responding clones were present in pre-infection memory, suggesting participation of cross-reactive memory. CD4+ clones that contracted lay mainly in CM and EM; CD8+ ones lay in EMRA. The study found balanced CD4/CD8 in clones contracting day 15 to 85 and a CD4+ lean in later expanders.

TCRdb re-analysed the 5' RACE reads in MiXCR, keeping a single row per CDR3 protein. The sample lists approximately 260,000 distinct CDR3 sequences, under 20% occurring once. This clonotype was seen a few times. Its antigen is unknown. The CDR3 is made up of 14 amino acids. Germline CDR1 is WSHSY and CDR2 is SAAADI. V lost 5 bases to trimming and J lost 1 base, with 9 bases between them. Sequenced input: PBMCs or a T cell subset sorted from them (not recorded which). This clonotype originated in a man aged 18-30 years who had mild COVID-19 (a few samples of this study predate the infection). Cell type and time point are not known. The rearrangement joins TRBV10-2 to TRBJ1-5, with D maybe TRBD1 (5 bases). CDR3 nucleotides: TGCGCCAGCAGTTTCGACAGCAGCAATCAGCCCCAGCATTTT. It yields the protein CASSFDSSNQPQHF.